This TCR beta chain was captured by sequencing in a study of blood T cell repertoires in COVID-19. Across the study: Acute and convalescent COVID-19 samples came from the United States, Italy and Spain.

Recruitment covered roughly 22 US areas and drew participants whose ages spanned about 18 to 90 years. Participants' own reports of clinical history determined their cohort assignment. Germline V CDR1 and CDR2: SGDLS, YYNGEE. Trimming removed 4 bases from V and 0 bases from J; junction bases left unmatched: 13. CDR3 size: 20 residues. As processed by the authors: By means of reference gene primer amplification, nucleated cell counts were estimated. Profiled with immunoSEQ multiplex PCR; TCRdb holds only in-frame clones, not every one. V, J and clone size are those of that table, while D and trimming were read from the DNA. The data show almost 400,000 clones, approximately 88% seen once.

The sample comprised PBMCs or T cells enriched from blood (not recorded which). V is TRBV9 and J is TRBJ2-1; 13 bases are a match to TRBD2. The clonotype was recovered from a woman in her 30s with acute COVID-19. The CDR3 here is CASSTRLAGGSHSSYNEQFF. In DNA, the CDR3 is TGTGCCAGCAGCACCCGACTAGCGGGGGGCTCCCACTCCTCCTACAATGAGCAGTTCTTC.